The 25 T cell receptor beta chains given below trace back to one sample, sequenced in a study of T cell changes during pregnancy in multiple sclerosis (dated by TCRdb to between 2019 and 2020). The library was generated by the immunoSEQ multiplex PCR assay. Not all clones reach the TCRdb copy of this immuneACCESS table, which keeps in-frame sequences only. Checked studies attribute under half of the gap to unresolved V genes and leave the rest unexplained. The sample includes over 60,000 clones, with over 95% observed a single time. The ten biggest clones cover 2% to 2.5% of the sample. Here the sequenced sample was CD8+ T cells from peripheral blood mononuclear cells, taken after pregnancy. The receptors originated from a female donor with multiple sclerosis, enrolled in a pregnancy study.

This clone has just one count. The chain links TRBV28 to TRBJ1-3, with D perhaps matching TRBD1 (6 bases). Trimming cost V 3 bases and J 7 bases, with 10 bases left between them. The CDR3 length is 13 residues. Per germline, CDR1 MDHEN and CDR2 SYDVKM. CDR3 amino acids: CASSFTGWNTIYF. CDR3 nucleotides: TGTGCCAGCAGTTTTACAGGGTGGAACACCATATATTTT.

The chain recombines TRBV2 with TRBJ1-5, with TRBD1 identical over 7 bases. This CDR3 comprises 13 residues. Germline CDR1 reads SNHLY; CDR2 reads FYNNEI. Trimming removed 10 bases from V and 7 bases from J; junction bases left unmatched: 10. DNA of the CDR3: TGTGCCACCACAGGGGACAGTCTCCAGCCCCAGCATTTT. This sequence encodes CATTGDSLQPQHF.

The chain combines TRBV28 with TRBJ2-7, with TRBD1 matching over 10 bases. Trimming removed 4 bases from V and 3 bases from J; junction bases left unmatched: 9. This CDR3 has 16 amino acids. The germline gives CDR1 MDHEN, CDR2 SYDVKM. The DNA of the CDR3 is TGTGCCAGCAGTTACCCCTCCGGGACAGGGGACTACGAGCAGTACTTC. Residues: CASSYPSGTGDYEQYF.

This chain links TRBV7-8 with TRBJ1-4; tentative D call: TRBD1 (5 bases). The CDR3 length is 16 residues. From germline, CDR1 is SGHVS and CDR2 FQNEAQ. V dropped 7 bases and J dropped 8 bases, with 23 bases sitting between them. The CDR3 spells CASTLGQGGISEKLFF. CDR3 DNA: TGTGCCAGCACTCTAGGGCAGGGAGGGATATCGGAAAAACTGTTTTTT.

The chain employs TRBV5-5 and TRBJ2-3; D not certain. V gave up 3 bases and J gave up 2 bases, with 4 bases separating them. Germline CDR1 and CDR2: SGHKS and YYEKEE (reference sequence). There are 12 residues in the CDR3. The chain's CDR3 is CASSSLTDTQYF. The CDR3 coding sequence is TGTGCCAGCAGCTCACTCACAGATACGCAGTATTTT. The variable domain in full, completed from reference TRBV5-5 and TRBJ2-3, reads DAGVTQSPTHLIKTRGQQVTLRCSPISGHKSVSWYQQVLGQGPQFIFQYYEKEERGRGNFPDRFSARQFPNYSSELNVNALLLGDSALYLCASSSLTDTQYFGPGTRLTVL.

The chain links TRBV29-1 to TRBJ2-1; TRBD2 is a possible D gene (6 bases). The CDR3 is 18 amino acids. V lost 3 bases and J lost 6, with 27 bases in between. Germline CDR1 SQVTM, CDR2 ANQGSEA. CDR3 region: CSVEAPLAAGKSSNEQFF. For the CDR3, the DNA is TGCAGCGTTGAGGCCCCCCTTGCGGCGGGAAAAAGCTCCAATGAGCAGTTCTTC.

The chain combines TRBV7-9 with TRBJ2-5; TRBD1 aligns across 7 bases. The ends lost 2 bases at V and 1 base at J; junction bases unmatched: 4. Germline CDR1 SEHNR, CDR2 FQNEAQ (reference sequence). The CDR3 sequence is 15 residues long. CDR3 sequence: CASSLTAGGQETQYF. DNA of the CDR3: TGTGCCAGCAGCTTAACTGCAGGGGGCCAAGAGACCCAGTACTTC.

V is TRBV6-4 and J is TRBJ2-2; no definite D call. V shed 3 bases and J shed 2 bases, with 4 bases lying between them. Germline-derived CDR1 and CDR2 are MRHNA and SNTAGT. CDR3 length: 13 amino acids. The CDR3 DNA is TGTGCCAGCAGTGAGACAAACACCGGGGAGCTGTTTTTT. Amino acids: CASSETNTGELFF.

The chain uses TRBV7-9 and TRBJ2-3, with TRBD1 matching over 12 bases. The germline V gene encodes CDR1 SEHNR and CDR2 FQNEAQ (reference sequence). This CDR3 spans 16 amino acids. Germline trimming cut 3 bases from V and 6 bases from J; bases unmatched to any gene: 7. CDR3 amino acids: CASSFRDRGPGDTQYF. The CDR3 DNA sequence: TGTGCCAGCAGCTTCCGGGACAGGGGGCCTGGGGATACGCAGTATTTT.

The chain uses TRBV6-6 and TRBJ2-2, with a weak D call TRBD1 (5 bases). CDR1 and CDR2 from the germline V gene are MNHNY and SVGAGI (reference sequence). This CDR3 spans 12 amino acids. V was trimmed by 6 bases and J by 6 bases, leaving 8 bases between them. The CDR3 here is CASSIGAGELFF. The CDR3 DNA sequence: TGTGCCAGCAGCATAGGGGCCGGGGAGCTGTTTTTT.

The CDR3 sequence: CASSEGPYEQYF. The CDR3 DNA sequence: TGTGCCAGCAGCGAGGGCCCCTACGAGCAGTACTTC. The V gene is TRBV28, the J gene TRBJ2-7, with a weak D call TRBD2 (5 bases). The CDR3 length is 12 residues. Germline V gives CDR1 MDHEN, CDR2 SYDVKM. The ends were cut back, 6 bases at V and 2 bases at J, with 8 bases in the middle.

This chain uses TRBV5-4 with TRBJ2-6; 7 bases agree with TRBD1. The V segment lost 4 bases and the J segment 3 bases; nucleotides outside the gene matches: 4. The CDR3 length is 15 residues. Per germline, CDR1 SGHNT and CDR2 YYREEE (reference sequence). The CDR3 spells CASSRQGDGANVLTF. In nucleotides, the CDR3 is TGTGCCAGCAGCCGACAGGGTGATGGGGCCAACGTCCTGACTTTC.

This sequence joins TRBV19 and TRBJ2-3; TRBD1 is a possible D gene (5 bases). The CDR3 contains 15 residues. Per the germline V gene, CDR1 is LNHDA and CDR2 is SQIVND (reference sequence). Trimming removed 6 bases at V and 0 bases at J, with 13 bases between. The CDR3 DNA is TGTGCCAGTAGCTTAGGGGCCCCTAGCACAGATACGCAGTATTTT. Residues: CASSLGAPSTDTQYF.

This clone was seen a single time. The V and J genes are TRBV13 and TRBJ2-5, with D tentatively TRBD2 (6 bases). This CDR3 region has 15 residues. Germline V gives CDR1 PRHDT, CDR2 FYEKMQ (reference sequence). Trimming took 1 base from V and 2 from J, leaving 11 bases between them. This chain's CDR3 is CASSLVGTGQETQYF. CDR3 in DNA: TGTGCCAGCAGCTTAGTCGGGACTGGACAAGAGACCCAGTACTTC.

The chain recombines TRBV19 with TRBJ2-7, with 13 bases fitting TRBD2. The CDR3 consists of 16 residues. V was pared by 4 bases and J by 5 bases, with 8 bases of the junction left unmatched. Germline values: CDR1 LNHDA, CDR2 SQIVND (reference sequence). The DNA for the CDR3 is TGTGCCAGTAGTACCGGACTAGCGGGAGATGAGAACGAGCAGTACTTC. Protein product: CASSTGLAGDENEQYF.

The chain couples TRBV5-1 to TRBJ2-7, with D possibly matching TRBD1 (5 bases). The V gene lost 2 bases and the J gene lost 5 bases, with 11 bases spanning the gap. Germline CDR1 and CDR2: SGHRS and YFSETQ. This CDR3 comprises 13 residues. The CDR3 nucleotides are TGCGCCAGCAGCTTTCAGGGCAAGAACGAGCAGTACTTC. As protein: CASSFQGKNEQYF.

This chain connects TRBV11-2 to TRBJ2-1, with 10 nucleotides matching TRBD2. Germline values: CDR1 SGHAT, CDR2 FQNNGV. The CDR3 consists of 14 residues. V shed 1 base, J shed 10 bases, and the junction held 4 bases outside the gene matches. The CDR3 sequence: CASSLVTSGTEQFF. In nucleotides, the CDR3 is TGTGCCAGCAGCTTAGTAACTAGCGGGACCGAGCAGTTCTTC. Drawing the rest from reference TRBV11-2 and TRBJ2-1, the complete variable domain is EAGVAQSPRYKIIEKRQSVAFWCNPISGHATLYWYQQILGQGPKLLIQFQNNGVVDDSQLPKDRFSAERLKGVDSTLKIQPAKLEDSAVYLCASSLVTSGTEQFFGPGTRLTVL.

The rearrangement links TRBV6-5 to TRBJ2-3; possibly TRBD2 for D (5 bases). The V and J ends lost 6 bases and 0 bases respectively, with 10 bases between them. Germline V gene lookup returns CDR1 MNHEY and CDR2 SVGAGI. CDR3 length: 14 amino acids. CDR3 amino acids: CASRERISTDTQYF. The CDR3 DNA follows: TGTGCCAGCAGGGAGCGGATTAGCACAGATACGCAGTATTTT.

The chain combines TRBV28 with TRBJ1-1; 7 positions match TRBD1. Germline lookup yields CDR1 MDHEN and CDR2 SYDVKM. The CDR3 spans 14 residues. V lost 1 base, J lost 5 bases, and 4 bases stayed unmatched. The CDR3 protein is CASSLYPGGTEAFF. CDR3 in DNA: TGTGCCAGCAGTTTATACCCAGGGGGAACTGAAGCTTTCTTT.

V gene TRBV5-6 combines with J gene TRBJ1-1; TRBD1 might be the D (6 bases). V lost 4 bases and J lost 2, with 12 bases in between. CDR1 SGHDT and CDR2 YYEEEE come from the germline V gene. The length of the CDR3 is 14 residues. CDR3 sequence reads: CASSPRQVNTEAFF. The DNA of the CDR3 is TGTGCCAGCAGCCCAAGACAGGTAAACACTGAAGCTTTCTTT.

This sequence joins TRBV19 and TRBJ2-4; TRBD1 agrees at 10 bases. After removal of 5 bases from V and 0 bases from J, the junction contained 4 bases not matched to a gene. Germline V gene data show CDR1 as LNHDA and CDR2 as SQIVND (reference sequence). The CDR3 consists of 16 residues. The CDR3 reads CASSGTGVLAKNIQYF. CDR3 in DNA: TGTGCCAGTAGTGGGACAGGGGTACTAGCCAAAAACATTCAGTACTTC.

The gene calls are TRBV27 and TRBJ2-7; 7 bases map to TRBD2. The junction had 7 bases not matched to a gene; V was cut back by 2 bases and J by 3 bases. Germline values: CDR1 MNHEY, CDR2 SMNVEV (reference sequence). The CDR3 has 15 amino acids. CDR3 DNA sequence: TGTGCCAGCAGTTTAGTTCCAGCGGGGATCTACGAGCAGTACTTC. As protein: CASSLVPAGIYEQYF.

The chain couples TRBV9 to TRBJ2-1; TRBD2 aligns across 11 bases. This CDR3 region has 15 residues. CDR1 and CDR2 from the germline V gene are SGDLS and YYNGEE. V shed 0 bases and J 7 bases; nucleotides not matched to a gene: 3. The CDR3 sequence is CASSVEGLAENEQFF. The CDR3 DNA reads as TGTGCCAGCAGCGTAGAGGGACTAGCGGAAAATGAGCAGTTCTTC.

This chain joins TRBV28 and TRBJ2-7, with TRBD1 identical over 7 bases. V lost 4 bases to trimming and J lost 2 bases; unmatched junction nucleotides: 5. The CDR3 spans 14 residues. Germline CDR1 reads MDHEN; CDR2 reads SYDVKM. In DNA form, the CDR3 reads TGTGCCAGCAGTTCCCGGGACAGTACCTACGAGCAGTACTTC. Protein sequence: CASSSRDSTYEQYF.

The chain uses TRBV2 and TRBJ2-7, with D possibly matching TRBD1 (6 bases). The germline gives CDR1 SNHLY, CDR2 FYNNEI. The CDR3 spans 13 residues. Between the trimmed V and J ends, which lost 1 base and 6 bases, there was a span of 10 bases. The CDR3, as DNA: TGTGCCAGCAGTGAAGGGACAGCTACCGAGCAGTACTTC. This translates into CASSEGTATEQYF.